Detailed here is one T cell receptor beta chain. The target antigen is unknown. Generated by immunoSEQ multiplex PCR, the TCRdb table keeps only in-frame clones and is missing some. The sample records 26,000 or so clones, around 90% being singletons. Germline-derived CDR1 and CDR2 are MNHNS and SASEGT. The CDR3 is 13 amino acids. The ends were cut back, 8 bases at V and 0 bases at J, with 11 bases in the middle. This sample is part of a study of OX40 agonist ivuxolimab in advanced cancers. Study-level information: Eligibility rules accepted prior anti-PD-1, anti-PD-L1 or anti-CTLA-4 therapy, and around 40% had some. Study-level findings and limits: Some nonresponders also had low normalized T-cell clonal expansion. There was clonal expansion of CD4+ and CD8+ blood T cells by week 6 at 0.1 to 3.0 mg/kg.

Sequenced material: CD4+ or CD8+ T cells sorted from blood, taken in a trial of the OX40 agonist ivuxolimab. The V gene is TRBV6-1, the J gene TRBJ2-7, with D possibly matching TRBD1 (6 bases). The TCR originated in an adult with an advanced solid tumor such as melanoma, head and neck, liver or kidney cancer. CDR3 coding DNA: TGTGCCAGCCGTGGGGGCAGCTCCTACGAGCAGTACTTC. Translated: CASRGGSSYEQYF.